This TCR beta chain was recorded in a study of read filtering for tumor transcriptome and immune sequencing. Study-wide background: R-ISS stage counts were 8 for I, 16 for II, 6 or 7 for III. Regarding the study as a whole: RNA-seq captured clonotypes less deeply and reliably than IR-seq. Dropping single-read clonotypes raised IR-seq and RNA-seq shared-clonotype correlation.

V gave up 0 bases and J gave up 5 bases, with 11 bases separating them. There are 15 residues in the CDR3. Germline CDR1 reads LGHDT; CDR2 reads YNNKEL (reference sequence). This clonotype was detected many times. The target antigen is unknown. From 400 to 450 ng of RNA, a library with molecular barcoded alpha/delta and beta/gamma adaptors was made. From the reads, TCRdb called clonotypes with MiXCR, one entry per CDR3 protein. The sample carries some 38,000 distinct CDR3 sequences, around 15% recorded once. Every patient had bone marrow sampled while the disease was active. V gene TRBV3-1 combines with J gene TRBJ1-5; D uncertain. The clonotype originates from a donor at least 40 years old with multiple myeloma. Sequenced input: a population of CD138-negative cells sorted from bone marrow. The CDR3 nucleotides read TGTGCCAGCAGCCAAGATGCGGCGAGTTATCAGCCCCAGCATTTT. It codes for CASSQDAASYQPQHF.